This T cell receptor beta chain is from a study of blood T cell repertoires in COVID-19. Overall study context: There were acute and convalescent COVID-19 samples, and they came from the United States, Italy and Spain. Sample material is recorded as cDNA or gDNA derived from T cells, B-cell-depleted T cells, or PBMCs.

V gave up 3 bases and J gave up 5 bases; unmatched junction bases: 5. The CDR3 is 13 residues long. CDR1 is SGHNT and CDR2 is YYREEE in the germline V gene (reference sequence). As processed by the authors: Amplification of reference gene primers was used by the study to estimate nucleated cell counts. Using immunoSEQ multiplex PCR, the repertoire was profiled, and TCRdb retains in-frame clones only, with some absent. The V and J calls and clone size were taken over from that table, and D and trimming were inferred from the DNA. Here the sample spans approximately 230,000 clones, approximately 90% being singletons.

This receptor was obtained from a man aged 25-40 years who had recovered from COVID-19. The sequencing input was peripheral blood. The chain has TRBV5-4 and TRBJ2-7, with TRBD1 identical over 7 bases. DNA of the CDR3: TGTGCCAGCAGCTATGACAGGGTAGACGAGCAGTACTTC. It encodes CASSYDRVDEQYF. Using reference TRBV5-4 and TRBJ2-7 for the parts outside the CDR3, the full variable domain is ETGVTQSPTHLIKTRGQQVTLRCSSQSGHNTVSWYQQALGQGPQFIFQYYREEENGRGNFPPRFSGLQFPNYSSELNVNALELDDSALYLCASSYDRVDEQYFGPGTRLTVT.